Listed below are T cell receptor beta chains from one sample, sequenced in a study of response to subunit inactivated influenza vaccine. TCRdb recomputed calls from the RT-PCR reads with MiXCR, one row per CDR3 protein. This sample has more than 600,000 distinct CDR3 sequences, with 15% to 20% found just once. The sample was PBMCs from blood, taken 4 to 6 days after vaccination. The receptor set was obtained from a man over 45 who received an inactivated influenza vaccine. CDR3s include the opening cysteine and the closing phenylalanine or tryptophan. The D gene is left open where the match is weak. For some rows the clone size is stated as once, few or many, or as a class when expanded; others skip it.

j_gene	abundance	d_gene	v_gene	CDR3aa	CDR3nt
TRBJ2-5	NA	NA	TRBV20-1	CSARDLQSPEETQYF	TGCAGTGCTAGAGATCTACAGTCCCCCGAAGAGACCCAGTACTTC
TRBJ1-1	few	NA	TRBV29-1	CSVEKQMNTEAFF	TGCAGCGTTGAAAAGCAAATGAACACTGAAGCTTTCTTT
TRBJ2-6	NA	TRBD1	TRBV4-3	CASSQVGQGVSGANVLTF	TGCGCCAGCAGCCAAGTTGGACAGGGGGTCTCTGGGGCCAACGTCCTGACTTTC
TRBJ1-6	NA	TRBD1	TRBV4-1	CASSQDRTGVNAPLHF	TGCGCCAGCAGCCAAGATCGGACAGGGGTTAATGCACCCCTCCACTTT
TRBJ2-3	few	NA	TRBV28	CASSLVSSFDTQYF	TGTGCCAGCAGTTTGGTTTCTAGCTTCGATACGCAGTATTTT
TRBJ2-1	few	TRBD2	TRBV25-1	CASRASTGQHSGRAPYNEQFF	TGTGCCAGCAGGGCCAGCACGGGCCAACATAGCGGGAGGGCCCCCTACAATGAGCAGTTCTTC
TRBJ2-7	few	TRBD2	TRBV7-2	CASSVGLAGFEQYF	TGTGCCAGCAGCGTGGGACTAGCGGGTTTTGAGCAGTACTTC
TRBJ2-4	NA	NA	TRBV28	CASSPEAKNIQYF	TGTGCCAGCTCCCCGGAGGCCAAAAACATTCAGTACTTC
TRBJ2-2	NA	NA	TRBV7-9	CASGGPYTGELFF	TGTGCCAGCGGGGGACCATACACCGGGGAGCTGTTTTTT
TRBJ1-3	few	TRBD1	TRBV4-1	CASRHGQGTNTIYF	TGCGCCAGCAGACACGGACAGGGCACAAACACCATATATTTT
TRBJ1-5	NA	NA	TRBV12-3/TRBV12-4	CASSLWAGSYQPQHF	TGTGCCAGCAGTTTGTGGGCAGGGTCATATCAGCCCCAGCATTTT
TRBJ2-1	many	NA	TRBV29-1	CSVENLGVEQFF	TGCAGCGTTGAAAATTTAGGGGTTGAGCAGTTCTTC
TRBJ2-1	NA	NA	TRBV4-2	CASSQAGGLPHNEQFF	TGTGCCAGCAGCCAAGCGGGGGGCCTTCCCCACAATGAGCAGTTCTTC
TRBJ1-2	few	NA	TRBV25-1	CASSEKGFLGYTF	TGTGCCAGCAGTGAAAAGGGGTTCCTTGGCTACACCTTC
TRBJ1-2	few	TRBD1	TRBV6-5	CASSYLRTGGGYGYTF	TGTGCCAGCAGTTACCTGAGGACAGGGGGAGGGTATGGCTACACCTTC
TRBJ2-3	NA	TRBD2	TRBV12-3/TRBV12-4	CASSTDLAGVSDTQYF	TGTGCCAGCAGCACGGACCTAGCGGGAGTGTCGGATACGCAGTATTTT
TRBJ2-1	NA	NA	TRBV7-2	CASTPIQDWRNEQFF	TGTGCCAGCACCCCCATCCAGGACTGGCGGAATGAGCAGTTCTTC
TRBJ1-2	few	NA	TRBV27	CASSLKWDYGYTF	TGTGCCAGCAGTTTAAAATGGGACTATGGCTACACCTTC
TRBJ2-7	NA	TRBD2	TRBV5-1	CASSPPDSFLAGSYEQYF	TGCGCCAGCAGCCCTCCGGACAGTTTCCTAGCGGGAAGCTACGAGCAGTACTTC
TRBJ2-7	NA	TRBD2	TRBV3-1	CASSQASGSRYEQYF	TGTGCCAGCAGCCAAGCTAGCGGGAGTCGCTACGAGCAGTACTTC
TRBJ2-5	many	TRBD2	TRBV20-1	CSALAGLADSETQYF	TGCAGTGCCTTGGCGGGACTAGCGGATTCGGAGACCCAGTACTTC
TRBJ2-5	NA	NA	TRBV28	CASSLFPFGRGARETQYF	TGTGCCAGCAGTTTATTCCCCTTCGGCCGGGGGGCCCGGGAGACCCAGTACTTC
TRBJ1-1	NA	NA	TRBV29-1	CGVHNPGSANAFF	TGCGGCGTCCACAACCCAGGATCCGCAAATGCTTTCTTT
TRBJ1-2	few	NA	TRBV20-1	CSARNGITDGYTF	TGCAGTGCTAGGAACGGGATCACGGATGGCTACACCTTC
TRBJ2-1	once	NA	TRBV2	CASSETRFTYNEQFF	TGTGCCAGCAGTGAAACGCGGTTCACCTACAATGAGCAGTTCTTC
TRBJ1-5	NA	NA	TRBV10-3	CAISESGGDQPQHF	TGTGCCATCAGTGAGTCAGGGGGGGATCAGCCCCAGCATTTT
TRBJ2-2	NA	NA	TRBV20-1	CCARGRDPGELFF	TGCTGTGCTAGAGGGCGGGACCCCGGGGAGCTGTTTTTT